This TCR beta chain came from a study of OX40 agonist ivuxolimab in advanced cancers. TCRdb keeps only in-frame clones here, not all; method: immunoSEQ multiplex PCR. Of about 88,000 clones listed, about 85% were seen once; the top ten hold 3% to 4%. The CDR3 is 15 amino acids. Deletions cut 5 bases from V and 6 bases from J, with 20 bases between. The germline V gene encodes CDR1 MNHEY and CDR2 SMNVEV (reference sequence). Researchers took blood at baseline, on cycle 4 day 1, and on cycle 7 day 1. The receptor was isolated from an adult with an advanced solid tumor such as melanoma, head and neck, liver or kidney cancer. The sample in question was CD4+ or CD8+ T cells sorted from blood, obtained in a trial of the OX40 agonist ivuxolimab. The chain joins TRBV27 to TRBJ2-7; D gene unclear. CDR3 coding DNA: TGTGCCAGCAGTGGCCTTTTGGGGTTGGGGTCCGAGCAGTACTTC. Protein product: CASSGLLGLGSEQYF.